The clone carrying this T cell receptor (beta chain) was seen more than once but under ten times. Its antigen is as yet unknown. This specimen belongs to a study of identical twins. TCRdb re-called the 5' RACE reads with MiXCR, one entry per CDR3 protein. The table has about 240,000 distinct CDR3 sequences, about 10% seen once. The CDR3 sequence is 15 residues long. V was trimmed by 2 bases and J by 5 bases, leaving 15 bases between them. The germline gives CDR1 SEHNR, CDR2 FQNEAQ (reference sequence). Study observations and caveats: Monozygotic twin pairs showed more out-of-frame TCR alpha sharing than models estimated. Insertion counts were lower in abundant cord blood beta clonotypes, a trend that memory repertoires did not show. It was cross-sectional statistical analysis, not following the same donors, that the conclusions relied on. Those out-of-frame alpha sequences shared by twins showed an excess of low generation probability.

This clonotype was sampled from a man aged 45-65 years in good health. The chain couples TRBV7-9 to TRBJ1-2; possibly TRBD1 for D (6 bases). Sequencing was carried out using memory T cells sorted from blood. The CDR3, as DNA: TGTGCCAGCAGCTTATATAACAGGGCCGATTATGGCTACACCTTC. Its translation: CASSLYNRADYGYTF.